One and the same sample provided the 13 T cell receptor beta chains below, sequenced in a study of tumor and adjacent non-tumor tissue in lung cancer. Three rounds of nested PCR, following a modified ARM-PCR protocol, produced the TCRbeta library. TCRdb called the multiplex PCR reads again in MiXCR, with one record for every CDR3 protein. The sample records 200,000 to 250,000 distinct CDR3 sequences, around 71% being singletons. This sample's RNA came from whole unsorted tissue. Material: lung tumor tissue. Receptor source: a man in his 60s with non-small cell lung cancer.

Turning to this clonotype: In this CDR3 the conserved last residue, phenylalanine or tryptophan, is missing, so a read error is likely. V usage is TRBV20-1 and J usage is TRBJ2-1; 7 nucleotides agree with TRBD2. The CDR3 is 14 amino acids. Germline V lookup: CDR1 DFQATT, CDR2 SNEGSKA (reference sequence). CDR3 amino acids: CIAIGLVGGNEQFL. The CDR3 bases are TGCATTGCGATTGGACTAGTGGGAGGGAATGAGCAGTTCTTA.

Comments on this clonotype: A junction boundary mismatches the germline segment, possibly from a read error. The chain recombines TRBV6-2 or TRBV6-3 with TRBJ2-2; D uncertain. This CDR3 is 16 amino acids long. Germline loops: CDR1 MNHEY, CDR2 SVGEGT. The CDR3 spells CSSSPPLERRTGELFF. In DNA form, the CDR3 reads TGTTCCAGCAGTCCACCCCTGGAGAGACGAACCGGGGAGCTGTTTTTT.

A word on this clonotype: Since the CDR3 does not end with the conserved phenylalanine or tryptophan, this likely comes from a read error. It is unclear where the CDR3 begins or ends on the DNA, so no DNA is shown, and the CDR3 is as TCRdb lists it. V gene TRBV28 combines with J gene TRBJ2-3; the D call in the table, TRBD1, was not verified against the DNA. The CDR3 comprises 16 residues, both ends counted. Looked up from germline, CDR1 is MDHEN and CDR2 is SYDVKM. The CDR3 spells CASSSARAGYTDTQFV.

This clonotype was counted a few times. The rearrangement joins TRBV11-2 to TRBJ1-2; 9 nucleotides align to TRBD1. The CDR3 runs to 14 residues. V was clipped by 4 bases and J by 4 bases; unmatched bases: 4. Germline-derived CDR1 and CDR2 are SGHAT and FQNNGV. The CDR3 region has the DNA TGTGCCAGCAGCTCAGCGGGACAGGGCTATGGCTACACCTTC. This encodes CASSSAGQGYGYTF.

Turning to this clonotype: A much larger clone lies one base from this, so it may be a read error. The chain joins TRBV20-1 to TRBJ1-6; unclear D gene. CDR3 length: 13 residues. The germline CDR1 and CDR2 sequences are DFQATT and SNEGSKA (reference sequence). CDR3 amino acids: CSALRLLNSSLHF. In DNA form, the CDR3 reads TGCAGTGCGTTGCGTCTCCTCAATTCATCCCTCCACTTT.

Ten or more counts support this clonotype. V is TRBV6-5 and J is TRBJ2-5, with TRBD1 matching over 9 bases. Germline V lookup: CDR1 MNHEY, CDR2 SVGAGI. V dropped 2 bases and J dropped 3; count of bases not matched to a gene: 1. CDR3 length equals 14 residues. The CDR3 here is CASSYRTGEETQYF. The CDR3 coding sequence is TGTGCCAGCAGTTACAGGACAGGGGAAGAGACCCAGTACTTC.

The chain couples TRBV4-2 to TRBJ2-1, with 7 bases lining up with TRBD2. Looked up from germline, CDR1 is LGHNA and CDR2 is YNFKEQ. This CDR3 spans 17 amino acids. Trimming at V came to 0 bases and at J to 4 bases, leaving 9 bases not matched to a gene. The CDR3 DNA reads as TGTGCCAGCAGCCAAGATCTAGGCACTAGCGTTTACAATGAGCAGTTCTTC. Translated, it gives CASSQDLGTSVYNEQFF.

Of note for this clonotype: A much larger clone is a single base away; this may be a read error. The chain couples TRBV20-1 to TRBJ2-7; 7 nucleotides align to TRBD2. Looked up from germline, CDR1 is DFQATT and CDR2 is SNEGSKA (reference sequence). Trimming cost V 3 bases and J 7 bases; bases outside gene matches: 15. The CDR3 has 15 amino acids. The CDR3 reads CSASGGDIFSGEQYF. CDR3 nucleotides: TGCAGTGCTAGTGGGGGGGATATCTTCTCGGGAGAGCAGTACTTC.

This clonotype was detected only once. This chain uses TRBV10-3 with TRBJ2-5; D might be TRBD2 (5 bases). Germline CDR1 is ENHRY and CDR2 is SYGVKD. V gave up 3 bases and J gave up 6 bases, with 17 bases separating them. CDR3 length equals 15 residues. For the CDR3, the DNA is TGTGCCATCAGTGAAAGGGCAGAGGGCATCAAGACCCAGTACTTC. It is translated as CAISERAEGIKTQYF.

The chain has TRBV29-1 and TRBJ2-3; TRBD2 is a possible D gene (5 bases). Germline loops: CDR1 SQVTM, CDR2 ANQGSEA. Trimming removed 4 bases from V and 6 bases from J, with 11 bases in between. The CDR3 is 12 amino acids. The CDR3 DNA reads as TGCAGCGTTGGAGAGGGCGGGGATACGCAGTATTTT. Its translation is CSVGEGGDTQYF.

Turning to this clonotype: Given a much more abundant clone one base away, this may be a read error. The J gene is TRBJ2-5, the V gene TRBV10-2; 7 bases align to TRBD1. This CDR3 contains 13 residues. Germline loops: CDR1 WSHSY, CDR2 SAAADI. The CDR3 loop reads CGSSEGDSGAQYF. CDR3 coding DNA: TGCGGCAGCAGCGAGGGGGACAGTGGTGCCCAGTACTTC.

The rearrangement uses TRBV20-1 and TRBJ1-2, with 9 bases aligning to TRBD1. From germline, CDR1 is DFQATT and CDR2 SNEGSKA (reference sequence). V shed 7 bases and J 2 bases; nucleotides not matched to a gene: 11. This CDR3 is 15 amino acids long. The CDR3 DNA reads TGCAGTGATCGTGACGGGACAGGGAACAACTATGGCTACACCTTC. It codes for CSDRDGTGNNYGYTF.

This chain connects TRBV28 to TRBJ1-3; D gene uncertain. Germline V gene lookup returns CDR1 MDHEN and CDR2 SYDVKM. The germline V and J ends were trimmed by 3 bases and 2 bases, with 11 bases remaining between them. The CDR3 is 15 residues long. The CDR3 spells CASSLPSLAGNTIYF. Written as DNA, the CDR3 is TGTGCCAGCAGTTTGCCCAGTCTAGCTGGAAACACCATATATTTT.